One T cell receptor (beta chain) is described in this entry. With 60 Vbeta and 13 Jbeta primers, the PCR was carried out. The repertoire was sequenced with immunoSEQ multiplex PCR; TCRdb's copy has only in-frame clones and lacks some. The data contain over 100,000 clones, roughly 80% of them singletons. This specimen comes from a study of cytomegalovirus exposure and HLA in healthy donors. V lost 1 base and J 14 bases, leaving 15 bases between the germline ends. There are 14 residues in the CDR3. CDR1 is SGHTA and CDR2 is FQGNSA in the germline V gene. The sample consisted of PBMCs. This chain uses TRBV7-2 with TRBJ1-6; no definite D call. This TCR came from a man under 40 in good health and CMV-seronegative. This CDR3 is CASSLVSREGSLHF. The CDR3 DNA reads as TGTGCCAGCAGCTTAGTATCGAGGGAGGGATCCCTCCACTTT.